A single sample is the source of the 10 T cell receptor beta chains below, sequenced in a study of breast tumors, draining lymph nodes, adjacent tissues. TCRdb re-analysed the multiplex PCR reads in MiXCR, keeping a single row per CDR3 protein. The table records under 70,000 distinct CDR3 sequences, roughly 40% of them present only once. The source material was breast tumor tissue. Receptor source: a female donor with breast cancer. Some clones in this sample may be carry-over from other donors' samples.

On this clonotype itself: As the CDR3 is not closed by the conserved phenylalanine or tryptophan, this likely results from a read error. This chain links TRBV20-1 with TRBJ1-5; unclear D gene. Germline values: CDR1 DFQATT, CDR2 SNEGSKA (reference sequence). The CDR3 is 14 residues long. V was clipped by 3 bases and J by 1 base, with 10 bases between them. CDR3 bases: TGCAGTGCTAGTGTCTTTGGAAGCAATCAGCCCCAGCATGGT. This sequence encodes CSASVFGSNQPQHG.

The chain combines TRBV7-2 with TRBJ1-1, with D tentatively TRBD1 (6 bases). Germline V lookup: CDR1 SGHTA, CDR2 FQGNSA. Trimming took off 5 bases at V and 5 bases at J, with 15 bases between the two ends. CDR3 length equals 14 residues. This CDR3 is CASSLPRGETEAFF. CDR3 nucleotide sequence: TGTGCCAGCAGCCTACCCAGGGGAGAAACTGAAGCTTTCTTT.

V usage is TRBV29-1 and J usage is TRBJ1-4; D unclear. Germline values: CDR1 SQVTM, CDR2 ANQGSEA. CDR3 length equals 13 residues. V dropped 6 bases and J dropped 5 bases, with 13 bases sitting between them. The CDR3 loop reads CSVVGNFNEKLFF. The CDR3 DNA is TGCAGCGTCGTCGGAAATTTCAATGAAAAACTGTTTTTT.

This clonotype came up many times. This chain joins TRBV4-2 and TRBJ1-4; D is possibly TRBD1 (6 bases). Looked up from germline, CDR1 is LGHNA and CDR2 is YNFKEQ. The ends were cut back, 6 bases at V and 2 bases at J, with 16 bases in the middle. The CDR3 is made up of 16 amino acids. The CDR3: CASSYATGATNEKLFF. CDR3 nucleotide sequence: TGTGCCAGCAGTTATGCCACGGGGGCGACTAATGAAAAACTGTTTTTT.

Ten or more counts support this clonotype. The V and J genes are TRBV20-1 and TRBJ1-2; no definite D call. CDR1 is DFQATT and CDR2 is SNEGSKA in the germline V gene (reference sequence). The CDR3 is 14 residues long. V lost 3 bases to trimming and J lost 4 bases, with 15 bases between them. In DNA form, the CDR3 reads TGCAGTGCTAGCTCCACGGGAAGGCTCTATGGCTACACCTTC. It specifies CSASSTGRLYGYTF.

This clonotype was detected once. V and J are TRBV7-6 and TRBJ2-7; 9 bases map to TRBD1. Germline V gene lookup returns CDR1 SGHVS and CDR2 FNYEAQ. V lost 1 base, J lost 5 bases, and 6 bases stayed unmatched. The CDR3 runs to 15 residues. CDR3 nucleotides: TGTGCCAGCAGCTTAGACAGGGACAGGGAAAACGAGCAGTACTTC. The encoded protein is CASSLDRDRENEQYF.

The J gene is TRBJ2-5, the V gene TRBV10-3, with 8 bases matching TRBD1. The CDR3 loop spans 15 amino acids. V shed 5 bases and J 0 bases; nucleotides not matched to a gene: 5. Germline V lookup: CDR1 ENHRY, CDR2 SYGVKD. CDR3 residues: CAISPGGSNQETQYF. The CDR3 DNA sequence: TGTGCCATCAGTCCAGGGGGCTCAAACCAAGAGACCCAGTACTTC.

The chain combines TRBV7-9 with TRBJ1-1; no definite D call. The germline gives CDR1 SEHNR, CDR2 FQNEAQ (reference sequence). CDR3 length equals 14 residues. V lost 1 base to trimming and J lost 3 bases, with 9 bases between them. The CDR3 protein is CASSLVVPYTEAFF. The DNA of the CDR3 is TGTGCCAGCAGCTTAGTGGTGCCCTACACTGAAGCTTTCTTT. Full variable domain (rest looked up from reference TRBV7-9 and TRBJ1-1): DTGVSQNPRHKITKRGQNVTFRCDPISEHNRLYWYRQTLGQGPEFLTYFQNEAQLEKSRLLSDRFSAERPKGSFSTLEIQRTEQGDSAMYLCASSLVVPYTEAFFGQGTRLTVV.

The chain combines TRBV6-5 with TRBJ2-3; TRBD2 is a possible D gene (5 bases). Trimming shortened V by 5 bases and J by 11 bases, and 17 bases separated the two germline ends. Germline-derived CDR1 and CDR2 are MNHEY and SVGAGI. This CDR3 region has 13 residues. The CDR3 here is CASSHGEGNEQYF. The CDR3 DNA reads as TGTGCCAGCAGTCACGGGGAAGGGAATGAGCAGTATTTT.

About this clonotype itself: Relative to the germline gene, one junction end is altered; a read error may explain this. The V call is TRBV7-7, the J call TRBJ2-3; D is tentatively TRBD1 or TRBD2 (5 bases each). Germline V gene lookup returns CDR1 SSHAT and CDR2 FNYEAQ (reference sequence). CDR3 length: 14 residues. CDR3 nucleotides: TGTGCTAGCAGCTTAGAAATCGGGGCGGATACGCAGTATTTT. It yields the protein CASSLEIGADTQYF.